The rows below give T cell receptor beta chains drawn from one sample of a study of blood T cell repertoires in COVID-19. TCRdb keeps only in-frame clones here, not all; method: immunoSEQ multiplex PCR. This table holds under 200,000 clones, around nine tenths found once. The specimen was PBMCs or T cells enriched from blood (not recorded which). The receptor source for this set is a woman aged 50 to 60 who had recovered from COVID-19. CDR3s include the opening cysteine and the closing phenylalanine or tryptophan. A D gene is named only where the DNA matches it firmly. The size of a clone is reported for some rows only, either as once, few or many, or as a class for expanded clones.

j_gene | d_gene | abundance | v_gene | CDR3aa | CDR3nt
TRBJ1-2 | NA | NA | TRBV19 | CASTDTAYGYTF | TGTGCCTCCACGGACACAGCCTATGGCTACACCTTC
TRBJ1-3 | NA | few | TRBV4-1 | CASSHPRQLNSGNTIYF | TGCGCCAGCAGCCATCCTAGACAGCTCAACTCTGGAAACACCATATATTTT
TRBJ2-2 | TRBD2 | NA | TRBV5-1 | CASSPPLGTSGGGELFF | TGCGCCAGCAGCCCCCCTCTCGGGACTAGCGGTGGCGGGGAGCTGTTTTTT
TRBJ2-1 | TRBD1 | NA | TRBV5-1 | CACRDRGINEQFF | TGCGCCTGCAGGGACAGGGGGATCAATGAGCAGTTCTTC
TRBJ1-4 | NA | NA | TRBV25-1 | CASSELEGILGEKLFF | TGTGCCAGCAGTGAATTGGAGGGGATCCTTGGCGAAAAACTGTTTTTT
TRBJ1-1 | NA | NA | TRBV4-3 | CASSRLGAGDTEAFF | TGCGCCAGCAGCCGTCTAGGGGCTGGGGACACTGAAGCTTTCTTT
TRBJ2-2 | NA | NA | TRBV7-8 | CASSLLGAATGELFF | TGTGCCAGCAGCTTGTTAGGGGCCGCCACCGGGGAGCTGTTTTTT
TRBJ1-2 | TRBD1 | NA | TRBV5-8 | CASSPGTAYGYTF | TGTGCCAGCAGCCCCGGGACAGCCTATGGCTACACCTTC
TRBJ1-1 | TRBD1 | NA | TRBV19 | CASRDRVTEAFF | TGTGCCAGCCGGGACAGGGTCACTGAAGCTTTCTTT
TRBJ1-1 | NA | NA | TRBV5-6 | CASSLQGRAEAFF | TGTGCCAGCAGCTTACAGGGTAGGGCTGAAGCTTTCTTT
TRBJ1-4 | NA | NA | TRBV19 | CASSARWASNEKLFF | TGTGCCAGTAGTGCTCGTTGGGCTTCTAATGAAAAACTGTTTTTT
TRBJ1-5 | NA | once | TRBV4-1 | CASSQIAGRGDQPQHF | TGCGCCAGCAGCCAAATAGCTGGAAGAGGTGATCAGCCCCAGCATTTT
TRBJ1-4 | TRBD1 | NA | TRBV19 | CASSAPGQSNEKLFF | TGTGCCAGTAGTGCGCCGGGACAGTCTAATGAAAAACTGTTTTTT
TRBJ2-7 | TRBD2 | once | TRBV11-3 | CASSSTGGGSYEQYF | TGTGCCAGCAGCTCCACTGGGGGGGGCTCCTACGAGCAGTACTTC
TRBJ2-2 | NA | NA | TRBV2 | CASSERTATGELFF | TGTGCCAGCAGTGAACGGACAGCCACCGGGGAGCTGTTTTTT
TRBJ1-2 | NA | NA | TRBV7-2 | CASSLGQGTSGYTF | TGTGCCAGCAGCCTCGGGCAGGGGACGAGCGGCTACACCTTC